This entry describes one T cell receptor beta chain. What it recognizes is unknown. This entry is derived from a study of Ad26.COV2.S vaccination and SARS-CoV-2 variants. The overall study: Intramuscular Ad26.COV2.S doses were given once or twice, 56 days apart.

Points from the study as a whole: Total T cell responses, in the TCR breadth and depth analyses, may have been underestimated. Substantial breadth in spike-specific CD8+ and CD4+ T cell responses was reportedly seen after vaccination.

The CDR3 loop spans 13 amino acids. The V gene lost 5 bases and the J gene lost 7 bases, with 13 bases spanning the gap. CDR1 is SGHRS and CDR2 is YFSETQ in the germline V gene. This table comes from immunoSEQ multiplex PCR, and its TCRdb copy is limited to in-frame clones, with some not included. The sample carries 400,000 or so clones, approximately 86% recorded once. Treatment noted: 15 to 20 received Ad26.COV2.S at low or high dose, single or two shots; about 5 received placebo; per-sample allocation not given. Collection of the samples took place on day 63 after the first injection of vaccine or placebo. Cohort 1b enrolled adults aged 18-55 years in Boston.

The TCR sequence derives from a person between 18 and 65 years old who received the Ad26.COV2.S COVID-19 vaccine or a placebo. Here the sequenced sample was peripheral blood, taken in a trial of Ad26.COV2.S vaccine versus placebo. This rearrangement joins TRBV5-1 to TRBJ1-3, with D unresolved. The CDR3 DNA follows: TGCGCCAGCAGGGGGATCGGACGGAACACCATATATTTT. Its translation is CASRGIGRNTIYF.